This T cell receptor beta chain was sequenced in a study of T cell responses to AZD1222 COVID-19 vaccine. Study observations and caveats: Repertoires were sampled only after the peak T cell response. White British people made up most donors, females outnumbered males, and clonal diversity was possibly underestimated.

This CDR3 comprises 14 residues. The V gene lost 5 bases and the J gene lost 2 bases, with 12 bases spanning the gap. Germline V gives CDR1 SGHTA, CDR2 FQGNSA. Concerning this clone itself: Its antigen is unknown.

Clones were sequenced by immunoSEQ multiplex PCR, and TCRdb holds only the in-frame ones, with some missing. This table holds about 130,000 clones, under 95% found once. This TCR came from an adult in good health. Sequenced here: peripheral blood, sampled on day 0 of AZD1222 vaccination. V usage is TRBV7-2 and J usage is TRBJ2-5; D unresolved. The DNA of the CDR3 is TGTGCCAGCAGCGGTCTCTCACTACAAGAGACCCAGTACTTC. Residues: CASSGLSLQETQYF. The full variable domain, with the rest looked up from reference TRBV7-2 and TRBJ2-5, is GAGVSQSPSNKVTEKGKDVELRCDPISGHTALYWYRQSLGQGLEFLIYFQGNSAPDKSGLPSDRFSAERTGGSVSTLTIQRTQQEDSAVYLCASSGLSLQETQYFGPGTRLLVL.